The subject of this entry is one TCR beta chain. The antigen is unknown. The V gene lost 4 bases and the J gene lost 4 bases, with 16 bases spanning the gap. CDR1 and CDR2 from the germline V gene are SGHNT and YYREEE (reference sequence). This CDR3 is 15 amino acids long. This entry comes from a study of a mutant IDH1 vaccine in newly diagnosed glioma. On the study more broadly: Vaccination started 4-6 weeks after radiotherapy alone, or with temozolomide cycles.

The method was immunoSEQ multiplex PCR; TCRdb's version includes in-frame clones alone and lacks a portion of them. The sample has about 32,000 clones; approximately 78% are singletons. Sample time point: week 35, safety follow-up. Each vaccine dose was 300 ug of mutant IDH1 20-mer peptide, with topical imiquimod. This sequence was found in a woman aged 18-29 years with glioma. The sample in question was PBMCs, obtained from a glioma patient whose treatment included an IDH1 peptide vaccine. The V and J genes are TRBV5-4 and TRBJ2-3; no reliable D call. CDR3 loop: CASSLGRRDSDTQYF. The CDR3 DNA sequence: TGTGCCAGCAGCCTCGGCCGGAGAGATTCAGATACGCAGTATTTT.